This T cell receptor (beta chain) came from a study of immune evolution from preneoplasia to lung adenocarcinoma (dated by TCRdb to the early 2020s). About the study as a whole: HLA loss of heterozygosity was seen in roughly 6.6%, 14% and 36% of AIS, MIA and ADC lesions, and in no AAH lesions. Immune contexture across lung adenocarcinoma precursors and invasive adenocarcinoma was profiled using immune gene expression, TCR sequencing and multiplex immunofluorescence. Resected precursor lesions (AAH, AIS, MIA) and invasive adenocarcinomas were each compared against paired morphologically normal lung tissue. The sample size depended on which specimens were available, not on a prior power calculation. Whole exome sequencing and methylation data from the same cohort of nodules were integrated with the immune data. A total of approximately 50 patients with pulmonary nodules who underwent surgical resection were included in the overall cohort. The TCR sequencing data were obtained from around 46 patients. According to the study, more than 95 samples went through TCR sequencing. Class I HLA alleles were inferred from exome data with POLYSOLVER, and allele-specific HLA loss was detected with LOHHLA. Broad study findings and their caveats: The findings reflected association rather than direct causation, and larger cohorts with long-term follow-up and longitudinal biopsies were considered necessary. Because every patient came from Japan and China, how well the results apply to Western populations was uncertain. Normal lung had the highest top T cell clone frequencies, and these frequencies appeared to fall progressively from AAH through AIS, MIA and invasive adenocarcinoma. Compared with EGFR-mutant or double wild-type lesions, KRAS-mutant nodules had the highest T cell clonality. Normal lung showed the highest clonality, whereas later-stage lesions appeared to have higher T cell density and diversity but lower clonality.

The immunoSEQ hsTCRbeta Kit was used to sequence TCR beta CDR3 regions from DNA. The published analysis was carried out like this. The ImmunoSEQ Analyzer was used to analyse the TCR sequencing data. T cell clonality was defined as 1 minus Pielou's evenness, as computed on productive rearrangements. To measure T cell diversity, the inverse Simpson index was applied to productive templates. T cell density was defined as TCR beta template counts normalized to usable DNA, with usable DNA estimated by amplification and sequencing of housekeeping genes. Two-sided Kruskal-Wallis tests were used to compare TCR metrics between histologic stages. This immuneACCESS table, as held by TCRdb, lists in-frame sequences with V and J called but not all clones. Of the missing ones, under half trace to an unresolved V gene in checked studies; the others have no known cause. That table gives V, J and clone size, and the DNA gave D and trimming. In this sample the table shows roughly 14,000 clones, 65% to 85% of which occur a single time. In total, the top ten clones hold approximately 4.5% of the sample.

The patients had resection in Japan or China between 2014 and 2017. Two lung cancer pathologists independently confirmed the histologic diagnosis of each case on H&E slides. Macro-dissection after pathologic assessment enriched premalignant or tumor cells for nucleic acid extraction. The AllPrep DNA/RNA FFPE Kit was used to isolate DNA from FFPE tissue. A single count supports this clone. Its antigen is unknown. Base qualities are not provided; no much larger clone lies one nucleotide away. Spanning cysteine to phenylalanine, the CDR3 consists of 16 amino acids. Just CDR3 DNA is preserved here, 48 bases in frame from base 1. From V the trimming removes 4 bases and from J it removes 9 bases, while the gene matches leave 9 bases of the junction unaccounted for. For CDR1 and CDR2, the germline V gene lists MDHEN and SYDVKM.

Source material: FFPE minimally invasive lung adenocarcinoma tissue. The sample's cell subset or site label, in plain terms: micro-invasive lung adenocarcinoma (MIA). The chain is encoded by TRBV28 joined to TRBJ1-6, with 10 bases aligning to TRBD1. The sequence was obtained from a person aged 70 to 85 with lung adenocarcinoma. The CDR3 protein sequence reads: CASSSGAGTGASPLHF. The bases are TGTGCCAGCAGTTCCGGAGCCGGGACAGGGGCTTCACCCCTCCACTTT.